This entry lists 26 T cell receptor beta chains sequenced from one sample in a study of blood T cell repertoires in COVID-19. The table came from immunoSEQ multiplex PCR; TCRdb's copy has only in-frame clones and leaves some out. The table shows about 480,000 clones, with roughly 88% occurring only once. The sample comprised PBMCs or T cells enriched from blood (not recorded which). The receptors were gathered from a woman in her thirties or forties who had recovered from COVID-19.

The chain carries TRBV5-1 and TRBJ1-4, with 9 positions matching TRBD1. CDR3 length equals 14 residues. From germline, CDR1 is SGHRS and CDR2 YFSETQ. Germline trimming cut 4 bases from V and 8 bases from J; bases unmatched to any gene: 6. DNA for the CDR3: TGCGCCAGCAGCCCGGGACAGGGTGCCGAAAAACTGTTTTTT. It specifies CASSPGQGAEKLFF. Full variable domain (remainder filled in from reference TRBV5-1 and TRBJ1-4): KAGVTQTPRYLIKTRGQQVTLSCSPISGHRSVSWYQQTPGQGLQFLFEYFSETQRNKGNFPGRFSGRQFSNSRSEMNVSTLELGDSALYLCASSPGQGAEKLFFGSGTQLSVL.

This rearrangement joins TRBV29-1 to TRBJ1-1; D is unclear. Deletions cut 3 bases from V and 1 base from J, with 6 bases between. This CDR3 is built from 12 residues. Germline V gene lookup returns CDR1 SQVTM and CDR2 ANQGSEA. CDR3 region: CSVERENTEAFF. CDR3 DNA sequence: TGCAGCGTTGAGAGGGAGAACACTGAAGCTTTCTTT.

This chain connects TRBV11-2 to TRBJ1-3, with D unclear. CDR3 length equals 15 residues. With 0 bases removed from V and 0 bases from J, the gap between germline ends came to 6 bases. Germline loops: CDR1 SGHAT, CDR2 FQNNGV. This chain's CDR3 is CASSLEQLSGNTIYF. The CDR3 DNA reads as TGTGCCAGCAGCTTAGAACAGCTCTCTGGAAACACCATATATTTT.

The rearrangement uses TRBV18 and TRBJ2-1; the match to TRBD2 covers 8 bases. V dropped 3 bases and J dropped 7; count of bases not matched to a gene: 8. Germline V lookup: CDR1 KGHSH, CDR2 LQKENI. The CDR3 sequence is 15 residues long. The CDR3 bases are TGTGCCAGCTCACCGTCGAGCGGGAGTACGAATGAGCAGTTCTTC. It specifies CASSPSSGSTNEQFF.

The V and J genes are TRBV11-3 and TRBJ2-2; TRBD2 agrees at 11 bases. The V segment lost 5 bases and the J segment 4 bases; nucleotides outside the gene matches: 6. The CDR3 sequence is 16 residues long. Germline CDR1 and CDR2: SGHNT and YENEEA. This CDR3 is CASSPTLAGGTGELFF. CDR3 coding DNA: TGTGCCAGCAGCCCAACCCTAGCGGGAGGCACCGGGGAGCTGTTTTTT. The full variable domain, its missing parts supplied by reference TRBV11-3 and TRBJ2-2, is EAGVVQSPRYKIIEKKQPVAFWCNPISGHNTLYWYLQNLGQGPELLIRYENEEAVDDSQLPKDRFSAERLKGVDSTLKIQPAELGDSAVYLCASSPTLAGGTGELFFGEGSRLTVL.

Concerning this clone: At the DNA level, this CDR3 is encoded by other sequences in the same sample as well. The chain combines TRBV5-4 with TRBJ2-1, with TRBD1 matching 9 bases. CDR1 and CDR2 (germline): SGHNT, YYREEE (reference sequence). The CDR3 contains 15 residues. V gave up 4 bases and J gave up 4 bases; unmatched junction bases: 6. CDR3 sequence: CASSLPGQGYNEQFF. The CDR3, as DNA: TGTGCCAGCAGCCTCCCGGGACAGGGATACAATGAGCAGTTCTTC.

The J gene is TRBJ1-1, the V gene TRBV19; perhaps TRBD1 as D (5 bases). The CDR3 consists of 14 residues. Germline V gene lookup returns CDR1 LNHDA and CDR2 SQIVND (reference sequence). Trimming took 6 bases from V and 4 from J, leaving 15 bases between them. DNA of the CDR3: TGTGCCAGTAGCCTCGGGGGGGTGGTCACTGAAGCTTTCTTT. Protein sequence: CASSLGGVVTEAFF.

Here the CDR3 reads CASSIERTGLNYGYTF. The CDR3 DNA is TGTGCCAGTAGTATAGAAAGGACAGGGCTTAACTATGGCTACACCTTC. The chain couples TRBV19 to TRBJ1-2, with TRBD1 identical over 8 bases. Germline V gene lookup returns CDR1 LNHDA and CDR2 SQIVND (reference sequence). The length of the CDR3 is 16 residues. Trimming cost V 0 bases and J 1 base; bases outside gene matches: 4. Filled out from reference TRBV19 and TRBJ1-2, the complete variable domain reads DGGITQSPKYLFRKEGQNVTLSCEQNLNHDAMYWYRQDPGQGLRLIYYSQIVNDFQKGDIAEGYSVSREKKESFPLTVTSAQKNPTAFYLCASSIERTGLNYGYTFGSGTRLTVV.

This chain links TRBV7-9 with TRBJ2-4, with D tentatively TRBD2 (6 bases). This CDR3 contains 15 residues. Trimming removed 1 base from V and 0 bases from J, with 7 bases in between. Germline V gives CDR1 SEHNR, CDR2 FQNEAQ (reference sequence). The CDR3 sequence is CASSLGGTAKNIQYF. In DNA, the CDR3 is TGTGCCAGCAGCTTAGGCGGGACAGCCAAAAACATTCAGTACTTC.

Notes on this clone: Other DNA sequences from this sample encode an identical CDR3 as well. The rearrangement joins TRBV2 to TRBJ1-5, with 7 bases matching TRBD1. Germline loops: CDR1 SNHLY, CDR2 FYNNEI. V dropped 4 bases and J dropped 4; count of bases not matched to a gene: 1. CDR3 length equals 13 residues. The CDR3 nucleotides read TGTGCCAGCAGTGGACAGGGAAATCAGCCCCAGCATTTT. Its translation is CASSGQGNQPQHF.

This clone has just a few counts. The genes are TRBV6-5 and TRBJ2-7, with D hard to call. CDR1 is MNHEY, CDR2 SVGAGI, per germline. The V end lost 6 bases, the J end lost 0 bases, and 12 bases lay between the germline ends. CDR3 length: 14 residues. The CDR3 spells CASSPLFSSYEQYF. The CDR3 DNA reads as TGTGCCAGCAGCCCACTATTTAGCTCCTACGAGCAGTACTTC.

Written as DNA, the CDR3 is TGTGCCAGCAGTGACCGAGGGCAGCTCAACACTGAAGCTTTCTTT. Translating it yields CASSDRGQLNTEAFF. This chain uses TRBV28 with TRBJ1-1, with D unresolved. Germline CDR1 is MDHEN and CDR2 is SYDVKM. The CDR3 extends over 15 amino acids. Trimming cost V 5 bases and J 2 bases, with 15 bases left between them. Drawing the rest from reference TRBV28 and TRBJ1-1, the complete variable domain is DVKVTQSSRYLVKRTGEKVFLECVQDMDHENMFWYRQDPGLGLRLIYFSYDVKMKEKGDIPEGYSVSREKKERFSLILESASTNQTSMYLCASSDRGQLNTEAFFGQGTRLTVV.

The CDR3 reads CASSLTGEHNSPLHF. CDR3 nucleotides: TGTGCCAGCAGCTTGACAGGGGAACATAATTCACCCCTCCACTTT. V gene TRBV5-6 combines with J gene TRBJ1-6, with TRBD1 matching over 7 bases. Trimming took 1 base from V and 5 from J; bases not matched to a gene: 3. This CDR3 is 15 amino acids long. Germline-derived CDR1 and CDR2 are SGHDT and YYEEEE. The full variable domain, in which reference TRBV5-6 and TRBJ1-6 provide the parts outside the CDR3, is DAGVTQSPTHLIKTRGQQVTLRCSPKSGHDTVSWYQQALGQGPQFIFQYYEEEERQRGNFPDRFSGHQFPNYSSELNVNALLLGDSALYLCASSLTGEHNSPLHFGNGTRLTVT.

This clone has a handful of counts. The chain is built from TRBV15 and TRBJ2-7; 11 bases line up with TRBD1. This CDR3 is built from 15 residues. Trimming cost V 5 bases and J 4 bases; bases outside gene matches: 7. Germline CDR1 reads LNHNV; CDR2 reads YYDKDF (reference sequence). The CDR3 loop reads CATSRAGTGGYEQYF. As DNA, the CDR3 is TGTGCCACCAGCCGGGCCGGGACAGGGGGTTACGAGCAGTACTTC.

The chain is built from TRBV4-1 and TRBJ1-5, with 8 positions matching TRBD1. Looked up from germline, CDR1 is MGHRA and CDR2 is YSYEKL. This CDR3 comprises 17 residues. V gave up 1 base and J gave up 11 bases; unmatched junction bases: 16. CDR3 DNA sequence: TGCGCCAGCAGCCAAGTAGGTAGGGACAGGAGAGGTTCAACCCAGCATTTT. This translates into CASSQVGRDRRGSTQHF.

The V and J genes are TRBV7-8 and TRBJ1-2; TRBD1 is a possible D gene (6 bases). The V gene lost 0 bases and the J gene lost 8 bases, with 19 bases spanning the gap. This CDR3 has 16 residues. CDR1 is SGHVS and CDR2 is FQNEAQ in the germline V gene. Here the CDR3 DNA reads TGTGCCAGCAGCTTAGCACCCAACAGGGCCCCGAGCGGCTACACCTTC. Translation: CASSLAPNRAPSGYTF. The full variable domain, rest sourced from reference TRBV7-8 and TRBJ1-2, is GAGVSQSPRYKVAKRGQDVALRCDPISGHVSLFWYQQALGQGPEFLTYFQNEAQLDKSGLPSDRFFAERPEGSVSTLKIQRTQQEDSAVYLCASSLAPNRAPSGYTFGSGTRLTVV.

J is TRBJ2-7 and V is TRBV27, with 9 positions matching TRBD1. The CDR3 loop spans 16 amino acids. The germline gives CDR1 MNHEY, CDR2 SMNVEV (reference sequence). V shed 4 bases, J shed 4 bases, and the junction held 11 bases outside the gene matches. As DNA, the CDR3 is TGTGCCAGCAGTTCGCCCCGACAGGGGGTAGTTTACGAGCAGTACTTC. Amino acids: CASSSPRQGVVYEQYF.

The CDR3 region is CASSLGSGLNTDTQYF. CDR3 bases: TGTGCCAGCAGCTTAGGTAGCGGGCTCAACACAGATACGCAGTATTTT. This chain joins TRBV11-3 and TRBJ2-3; TRBD2 aligns across 7 bases. Per the germline V gene, CDR1 is SGHNT and CDR2 is YENEEA. V lost 1 base to trimming and J lost 2 bases; unmatched junction nucleotides: 6. The CDR3 consists of 16 residues.

CDR3 sequence reads: CASSLWVGEDAPQHF. CDR3 nucleotides: TGTGCCAGCAGCTTATGGGTAGGGGAAGATGCGCCCCAGCATTTT. V usage is TRBV5-5 and J usage is TRBJ1-5; possibly TRBD1 for D (5 bases). Trimming removed 2 bases at V and 9 bases at J, with 18 bases between. Germline-derived CDR1 and CDR2 are SGHKS and YYEKEE (reference sequence). There are 15 residues in the CDR3.

This clone appeared a single time. The J gene is TRBJ2-7, the V gene TRBV7-9; D is possibly TRBD1 (5 bases). The germline V gene encodes CDR1 SEHNR and CDR2 FQNEAQ (reference sequence). V lost 2 bases to trimming and J lost 0 bases, with 11 bases between them. The length of the CDR3 is 15 residues. CDR3 DNA sequence: TGTGCCAGCAGCTTAACAGGACCCCGCTCCTACGAGCAGTACTTC. Amino acid sequence: CASSLTGPRSYEQYF.

V gene TRBV5-1 combines with J gene TRBJ2-3, with 8 bases identical to TRBD1. The CDR3 runs 13 residues. Unmatched junction bases numbered 4, after V lost 4 bases and J lost 6 bases. CDR1 SGHRS and CDR2 YFSETQ come from the germline V gene. CDR3 DNA: TGCGCCAGCAGCGGACAGGGCTCCGATACGCAGTATTTT. Translating gives CASSGQGSDTQYF.

The J gene is TRBJ2-3, the V gene TRBV5-4, with D perhaps TRBD2 (5 bases). This CDR3 is built from 13 residues. Germline assignment: CDR1 SGHNT and CDR2 YYREEE (reference sequence). The V and J ends lost 7 bases and 2 bases respectively, with 11 bases between them. For the CDR3, the DNA is TGTGCCAGCCAGTCGGGATACACAGATACGCAGTATTTT. Protein product: CASQSGYTDTQYF. Full variable domain (outside the CDR3, taken from reference TRBV5-4 and TRBJ2-3): ETGVTQSPTHLIKTRGQQVTLRCSSQSGHNTVSWYQQALGQGPQFIFQYYREEENGRGNFPPRFSGLQFPNYSSELNVNALELDDSALYLCASQSGYTDTQYFGPGTRLTVL.

The chain has TRBV27 and TRBJ1-1; D remains ambiguous. This CDR3 has 14 residues. The V and J ends lost 3 bases and 3 bases respectively, with 11 bases between them. Germline V gives CDR1 MNHEY, CDR2 SMNVEV (reference sequence). CDR3 sequence reads: CASSFTELDTEAFF. The CDR3 coding sequence is TGTGCCAGCAGTTTTACAGAGTTGGACACTGAAGCTTTCTTT.

J is TRBJ2-7 and V is TRBV27, with 8 bases matching TRBD2. The CDR3 sequence is 15 residues long. V was clipped by 4 bases and J by 4 bases; unmatched bases: 9. CDR1 MNHEY and CDR2 SMNVEV come from the germline V gene (reference sequence). The CDR3 region is CASSYGAGAQYEQYF. As DNA, the CDR3 is TGTGCCAGCAGTTACGGAGCGGGAGCCCAATACGAGCAGTACTTC.

The chain recombines TRBV19 with TRBJ2-3, with 7 bases aligning to TRBD2. The germline gives CDR1 LNHDA, CDR2 SQIVND (reference sequence). Germline trimming cut 7 bases from V and 3 bases from J; bases unmatched to any gene: 4. The CDR3 is made up of 13 amino acids. CDR3 amino acids: CASNAGATDTQYF. The CDR3 DNA reads TGTGCCAGTAACGCGGGAGCTACAGATACGCAGTATTTT. Full variable domain (remainder filled in from reference TRBV19 and TRBJ2-3): DGGITQSPKYLFRKEGQNVTLSCEQNLNHDAMYWYRQDPGQGLRLIYYSQIVNDFQKGDIAEGYSVSREKKESFPLTVTSAQKNPTAFYLCASNAGATDTQYFGPGTRLTVL.

The J gene is TRBJ2-5, the V gene TRBV24-1; maybe TRBD2 (6 bases). Per germline, CDR1 KGHDR and CDR2 SFDVKD. The CDR3 runs 15 residues. The V end lost 3 bases, the J end lost 5 bases, and 15 bases lay between the germline ends. The CDR3 DNA reads TGTGCCACCAGTGATCCCCGGGGGTCTCTGGAGACCCAGTACTTC. Encoded protein: CATSDPRGSLETQYF.